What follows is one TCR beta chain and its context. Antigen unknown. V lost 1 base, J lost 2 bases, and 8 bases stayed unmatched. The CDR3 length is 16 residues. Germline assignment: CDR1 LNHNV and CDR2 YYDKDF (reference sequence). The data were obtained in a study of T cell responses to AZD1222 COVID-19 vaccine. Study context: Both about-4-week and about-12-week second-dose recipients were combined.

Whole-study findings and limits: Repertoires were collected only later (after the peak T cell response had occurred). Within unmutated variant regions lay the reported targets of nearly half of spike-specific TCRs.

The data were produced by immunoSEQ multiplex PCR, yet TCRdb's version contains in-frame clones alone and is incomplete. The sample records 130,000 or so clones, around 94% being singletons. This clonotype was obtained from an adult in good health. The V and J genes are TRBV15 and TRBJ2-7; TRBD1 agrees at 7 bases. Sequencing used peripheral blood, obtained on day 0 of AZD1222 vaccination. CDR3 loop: CATSRGRKGAAYEQYF. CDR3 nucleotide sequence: TGTGCCACCAGCAGAGGTAGGAAGGGGGCGGCCTACGAGCAGTACTTC.